What follows are 24 T cell receptor beta chains derived from one specimen sequenced in a study of blood T cell repertoires in COVID-19. The protocol was immunoSEQ multiplex PCR, while the TCRdb copy is restricted to in-frame clones and leaves out a portion. The table includes tens of thousands of clones, 85% detected once. Input material: peripheral blood. Receptors were obtained from a man at least 80 years old with acute or convalescent COVID-19.

The chain links TRBV19 to TRBJ2-2; tentatively, D is TRBD1 (6 bases). Between the trimmed V and J ends, which lost 5 bases and 1 base, there was a span of 11 bases. The germline gives CDR1 LNHDA, CDR2 SQIVND (reference sequence). CDR3 size: 15 residues. CDR3 amino acids: CASSLPGVNTGELFF. CDR3 DNA: TGTGCCAGTAGTTTGCCAGGGGTGAACACCGGGGAGCTGTTTTTT.

This chain connects TRBV5-1 to TRBJ2-7, with 13 bases lining up with TRBD2. J was trimmed by 0 bases and V by 4 bases; bases with no gene match: 1. Germline V gives CDR1 SGHRS, CDR2 YFSETQ. The CDR3 runs to 15 residues. This chain's CDR3 is CASSRLAGGSYEQYF. The CDR3 DNA follows: TGCGCCAGCAGCAGACTAGCGGGAGGCTCCTACGAGCAGTACTTC.

J is TRBJ1-2 and V is TRBV6-5; 10 nucleotides align to TRBD1. The CDR3 loop spans 15 amino acids. Losses at the gene ends were 4 bases for V and 5 bases for J; bases not matched to a gene: 7. Germline V gene lookup returns CDR1 MNHEY and CDR2 SVGAGI. The CDR3 bases are TGTGCCAGCAGTTCCCCGGGACAGGGGACTTATGGCTACACCTTC. It encodes CASSSPGQGTYGYTF.

The chain combines TRBV19 with TRBJ2-1; 7 positions match TRBD2. CDR1 and CDR2 (germline): LNHDA, SQIVND (reference sequence). Losses at the gene ends were 3 bases for V and 0 bases for J; bases not matched to a gene: 5. The CDR3 has 16 amino acids. The DNA for the CDR3 is TGTGCCAGTAGTATCTCTAGCGGTAGCTCCTACAATGAGCAGTTCTTC. This encodes CASSISSGSSYNEQFF.

This clone was seen a few times. The chain combines TRBV24-1 with TRBJ2-3, with a tentative D call TRBD2 (5 bases). CDR3 length: 16 residues. Per the germline V gene, CDR1 is KGHDR and CDR2 is SFDVKD. With 3 bases removed from V and 5 bases from J, the gap between germline ends came to 17 bases. The CDR3 DNA reads as TGTGCCACCAGTGATCCGGGCGGCGAGAGGGTAGATACGCAGTATTTT. Amino acid sequence: CATSDPGGERVDTQYF.

The chain recombines TRBV30 with TRBJ1-3; D is uncertain. Trimming shortened V by 1 base and J by 0 bases, and 10 bases separated the two germline ends. Germline CDR1 is GTSNPN and CDR2 is SVGIG (reference sequence). This CDR3 region has 15 residues. CDR3 DNA sequence: TGTGCCTGGAGTGACCCCCTGCGCTCTGGAAACACCATATATTTT. It specifies CAWSDPLRSGNTIYF.

The CDR3 DNA is TGTGCCAGCAGTCCGCCTGAGCCTATCGGAGCTTTCTTT. Translation gives CASSPPEPIGAFF. The rearrangement joins TRBV6-6 to TRBJ1-1; the D is unclear. Germline V gene data show CDR1 as MNHNY and CDR2 as SVGAGI (reference sequence). The CDR3 has 13 amino acids. Trimming pared 5 bases from V and 10 bases from J, leaving 17 bases between.

The chain couples TRBV30 to TRBJ1-1, with 7 bases lining up with TRBD1. The trim removed 3 bases at V and 5 bases at J, leaving 18 bases unmatched. Per germline, CDR1 GTSNPN and CDR2 SVGIG (reference sequence). The CDR3 is made up of 17 amino acids. CDR3: CAWRGGMGYRGNTEAFF. CDR3 bases: TGTGCCTGGAGGGGCGGTATGGGTTACAGGGGCAATACTGAAGCTTTCTTT.

A remark on this clone: Other DNA variants within this sample encode the same CDR3. V gene TRBV28 combines with J gene TRBJ2-7; D call uncertain. Trimming removed 4 bases at V and 4 bases at J, with 5 bases between. The CDR3 runs 11 residues. Germline CDR1 and CDR2: MDHEN and SYDVKM. CDR3 DNA sequence: TGTGCCAGCAGTTCCCTTTACGAGCAGTACTTC. As protein: CASSSLYEQYF.

This sequence joins TRBV6-5 and TRBJ1-2; TRBD1 is a possible D gene (5 bases). This CDR3 is 13 amino acids long. V was clipped by 0 bases and J by 5 bases, with 7 bases between them. In germline, CDR1 is MNHEY, CDR2 SVGAGI. CDR3 residues: CASSYSKGYGYTF. The CDR3 nucleotides read TGTGCCAGCAGTTACTCGAAGGGGTATGGCTACACCTTC.

The chain combines TRBV10-3 with TRBJ1-5; 7 nucleotides line up with TRBD1. The CDR3 loop spans 15 amino acids. Germline lookup yields CDR1 ENHRY and CDR2 SYGVKD. Trimming removed 7 bases from V and 4 bases from J; junction bases left unmatched: 10. The CDR3 sequence is CAIKQGQGINQPQHF. In DNA, the CDR3 is TGTGCCATCAAACAGGGGCAGGGGATTAATCAGCCCCAGCATTTT.

The genes are TRBV19 and TRBJ2-7; TRBD2 aligns across 10 bases. This CDR3 is built from 15 residues. Germline V gene data show CDR1 as LNHDA and CDR2 as SQIVND (reference sequence). J was trimmed by 4 bases and V by 3 bases; bases with no gene match: 6. CDR3 sequence (DNA): TGTGCCAGTAGTATCCAAAGCGGGAGGGTTTACGAGCAGTACTTC. This sequence encodes CASSIQSGRVYEQYF.

This chain links TRBV6-5 with TRBJ1-5, with 7 bases that match TRBD1. Germline trimming cut 6 bases from V and 15 bases from J; bases unmatched to any gene: 8. The CDR3 is 11 residues long. The germline gives CDR1 MNHEY, CDR2 SVGAGI. This CDR3 reads CASRTHRDRHF. CDR3 sequence (DNA): TGTGCCAGCAGAACACACCGGGACAGGCATTTT.

This clone was counted between two and nine times. The CDR3 reads CASSLGLAGVETQYF. CDR3 bases: TGCGCCAGCAGCTTGGGACTAGCGGGAGTTGAGACCCAGTACTTC. The chain combines TRBV5-1 with TRBJ2-5; 12 bases are a match to TRBD2. Trimming took 0 bases from V and 5 from J; bases not matched to a gene: 2. CDR1 SGHRS and CDR2 YFSETQ come from the germline V gene. CDR3 length: 15 amino acids.

The V gene is TRBV6-5, the J gene TRBJ2-1; 11 nucleotides match TRBD1. The ends lost 8 bases at V and 7 bases at J; junction bases unmatched: 10. The germline V gene encodes CDR1 MNHEY and CDR2 SVGAGI. The CDR3 consists of 15 residues. CDR3 DNA sequence: TGTGCCAGCTATATTGGACAGGGGGCGCGTAATGAGCAGTTCTTC. Protein: CASYIGQGARNEQFF.

The chain joins TRBV19 to TRBJ1-5; D not certain. Germline V CDR1 and CDR2: LNHDA, SQIVND (reference sequence). This CDR3 has 13 residues. V lost 1 base and J 6 bases, leaving 7 bases between the germline ends. The CDR3 DNA reads as TGTGCCAGTAGTATAGTTCGGGGTCAGCCCCAGCATTTT. It translates to CASSIVRGQPQHF. Using reference TRBV19 and TRBJ1-5 for the parts outside the CDR3, the full variable domain is DGGITQSPKYLFRKEGQNVTLSCEQNLNHDAMYWYRQDPGQGLRLIYYSQIVNDFQKGDIAEGYSVSREKKESFPLTVTSAQKNPTAFYLCASSIVRGQPQHFGDGTRLSIL.

The gene calls are TRBV29-1 and TRBJ2-1, with TRBD2 matching over 7 bases. The CDR3 loop spans 12 amino acids. V lost 4 bases, J lost 7 bases, and 4 bases stayed unmatched. Germline CDR1 reads SQVTM; CDR2 reads ANQGSEA. The CDR3 DNA reads TGCAGCGTTGGGGAGGGCCGGAATGAGCAGTTCTTC. Translating gives CSVGEGRNEQFF.

The chain joins TRBV5-1 to TRBJ2-7, with D possibly being TRBD2 (7 bases). The CDR3 sequence is 14 residues long. Trimming took off 4 bases at V and 2 bases at J, with 13 bases between the two ends. Per the germline V gene, CDR1 is SGHRS and CDR2 is YFSETQ. CDR3 DNA: TGCGCCAGCAGCAGCGGGACACCGGCCTACGAGCAGTACTTC. Its translation: CASSSGTPAYEQYF.

The chain joins TRBV10-3 to TRBJ2-3; 9 bases map to TRBD2. This CDR3 comprises 18 residues. Trimming took 0 bases from V and 6 from J; bases not matched to a gene: 13. The germline V gene has CDR1 ENHRY and CDR2 SYGVKD. The CDR3 bases are TGTGCCATCAGTGAGTCGGGGACGGGCGCGGGAGGGCCGGATACGCAGTATTTT. It codes for CAISESGTGAGGPDTQYF.

The table lists this clone with many counts. The chain combines TRBV28 with TRBJ1-1, with 9 bases lining up with TRBD1. Trimming took 5 bases from V and 5 from J; bases not matched to a gene: 9. The CDR3 consists of 15 residues. Germline V gene sequence: CDR1 MDHEN, CDR2 SYDVKM. This CDR3 reads CASSPQGQGRTEAFF. The CDR3, as DNA: TGTGCCAGCAGTCCTCAGGGACAGGGTCGAACTGAAGCTTTCTTT.

This chain joins TRBV3-1 (or the pseudogene TRBV3-2) and TRBJ1-5; 8 nucleotides align to TRBD1. Per the germline V gene, CDR1 is LGHDT and CDR2 is YNNKEL (reference sequence). The CDR3 runs to 15 residues. V gave up 1 base and J gave up 1 base; unmatched junction bases: 0. DNA for the CDR3: TGTGCCAGCAGCCAAGGGACAGGGAGCAATCAGCCCCAGCATTTT. The encoded protein is CASSQGTGSNQPQHF.

The chain recombines TRBV18 with TRBJ2-7; 9 nucleotides align to TRBD2. The CDR3 length is 16 residues. Germline lookup yields CDR1 KGHSH and CDR2 LQKENI. V lost 5 bases and J lost 4; bases outside the gene matches: 12. CDR3 nucleotide sequence: TGTGCCAGCTCATCCGGGGGAGGACTAGCGCGGTACGAGCAGTACTTC. Protein sequence: CASSSGGGLARYEQYF.

The chain has TRBV28 and TRBJ1-2; no firm D call. With 11 bases removed from V and 0 bases from J, the gap between germline ends came to 16 bases. CDR3 length: 14 amino acids. CDR1 is MDHEN and CDR2 is SYDVKM in the germline V gene. DNA of the CDR3: TGTGCCGTCCACCGAGGTTACGCTAACTATGGCTACACCTTC. Translating gives CAVHRGYANYGYTF.

The rearrangement uses TRBV7-9 and TRBJ1-5; TRBD1 matches at 7 bases. CDR1 is SEHNR, CDR2 FQNEAQ, per germline (reference sequence). V shed 4 bases and J 5 bases; nucleotides not matched to a gene: 5. The CDR3 totals 14 residues. CDR3 DNA: TGTGCCAGCAGCTCGCCGGGACAGCATCAGCCCCAGCATTTT. It encodes CASSSPGQHQPQHF.